Following are 16 T cell receptor beta chains from one sample sequenced in a study of beta chain features in type 1 diabetes. The authors reverse transcribed all of the isolated RNA, so sequencing captured expressed TCRB transcripts. Using immunoSEQ multiplex PCR, the repertoire was profiled, and TCRdb retains in-frame clones only, with some absent. This sample has fewer than 250,000 clones, with about 70% found just once. The specimen was naive CD4+ T cells from blood. The source is a man aged 30 to 39 in good health.

This clone was seen more than once but under ten times. The J gene is TRBJ2-5, the V gene TRBV29-1; D uncertain. V lost 7 bases, J lost 5 bases, and 17 bases lay in between. CDR1 and CDR2 from the germline V gene are SQVTM and ANQGSEA. This CDR3 is built from 13 residues. The chain's CDR3 is CSAIKSGNETQYF. The CDR3 DNA reads TGCAGCGCCATCAAAAGTGGTAACGAGACCCAGTACTTC.

J is TRBJ2-7 and V is TRBV28, with 7 bases matching TRBD1. CDR1 and CDR2 (germline): MDHEN, SYDVKM. This CDR3 has 13 amino acids. J was trimmed by 5 bases and V by 5 bases; bases with no gene match: 6. The CDR3 spells CASSPLRGHEQYF. DNA for the CDR3: TGTGCCAGCAGTCCCCTAAGGGGGCACGAGCAGTACTTC.

CDR3 protein: CAIRDRGYGYTF. The CDR3 nucleotides are TGTGCCATCAGGGACAGGGGTTATGGCTACACCTTC. V gene TRBV10-3 combines with J gene TRBJ1-2; 9 nucleotides align to TRBD1. The CDR3 sequence is 12 residues long. The V segment lost 6 bases and the J segment 5 bases; nucleotides outside the gene matches: 1. Per the germline V gene, CDR1 is ENHRY and CDR2 is SYGVKD.

V gene TRBV6-6 combines with J gene TRBJ2-1; D possibly corresponds to TRBD1 (5 bases). Trimming pared 5 bases from V and 0 bases from J, leaving 11 bases between. There are 15 residues in the CDR3. Germline-derived CDR1 and CDR2 are MNHNY and SVGAGI (reference sequence). Here the CDR3 DNA reads TGTGCCAGCAGTCCAGACAGTAGCTCCTACAATGAGCAGTTCTTC. This sequence encodes CASSPDSSSYNEQFF.

This chain connects TRBV30 to TRBJ1-5; D gene unclear. V was trimmed by 3 bases and J by 0 bases, leaving 6 bases between them. The germline CDR1 and CDR2 sequences are GTSNPN and SVGIG (reference sequence). CDR3 length: 13 residues. Written as DNA, the CDR3 is TGTGCCTGGAGCAGGACTAGCAATCAGCCCCAGCATTTT. Amino acids: CAWSRTSNQPQHF. The whole variable domain, remainder taken from reference TRBV30 and TRBJ1-5, is SQTIHQWPATLVQPVGSPLSLECTVEGTSNPNLYWYRQAAGRGLQLLFYSVGIGQISSEVPQNLSASRPQDRQFILSSKKLLLSDSGFYLCAWSRTSNQPQHFGDGTRLSIL.

This sequence joins TRBV5-1 and TRBJ2-4; D is possibly TRBD1 or TRBD2 (5 bases each). V lost 0 bases to trimming and J lost 5 bases, with 15 bases between them. Germline-derived CDR1 and CDR2 are SGHRS and YFSETQ. This CDR3 contains 16 residues. The CDR3: CASSLAGTELQNIQYF. DNA for the CDR3: TGCGCCAGCAGCTTGGCCGGGACGGAGTTACAAAACATTCAGTACTTC.

This chain links TRBV5-1 with TRBJ2-3; 10 positions agree with TRBD1. V lost 4 bases, J lost 2 bases, and 4 bases stayed unmatched. The CDR3 is 15 residues long. Germline-derived CDR1 and CDR2 are SGHRS and YFSETQ. The CDR3 spells CASSVGQGLTDTQYF. The CDR3 region has the DNA TGCGCCAGCAGCGTGGGACAGGGGCTCACAGATACGCAGTATTTT.

The rearrangement links TRBV5-1 to TRBJ2-7; D unresolved. The CDR3 loop spans 13 amino acids. Trimming shortened V by 5 bases and J by 2 bases, and 11 bases separated the two germline ends. Looked up from germline, CDR1 is SGHRS and CDR2 is YFSETQ. CDR3 nucleotides: TGCGCCAGCAGATTTGTTCCAACCTACGAGCAGTACTTC. Protein product: CASRFVPTYEQYF.

CDR3 sequence (DNA): TGTGCCAGCAGCGACAGAGCCTACGAGCAGTACTTC. Its protein is CASSDRAYEQYF. The chain has TRBV28 and TRBJ2-7; a weak D match, TRBD1 (5 bases). From germline, CDR1 is MDHEN and CDR2 SYDVKM. The CDR3 extends over 12 amino acids. V dropped 6 bases and J dropped 2 bases, with 8 bases sitting between them.

The gene calls are TRBV5-1 and TRBJ2-7; D possibly corresponds to TRBD1 (5 bases). CDR3 length equals 12 residues. Germline CDR1 reads SGHRS; CDR2 reads YFSETQ. Trimming took 7 bases from V and 2 from J, leaving 10 bases between them. The CDR3 protein is CASGDSTYEQYF. For the CDR3, the DNA is TGCGCCAGCGGCGACAGTACCTACGAGCAGTACTTC.

The chain carries TRBV7-2 and TRBJ2-5; D might be TRBD2 (6 bases). This CDR3 region has 15 residues. Germline V gives CDR1 SGHTA, CDR2 FQGNSA. V was trimmed by 6 bases and J by 0 bases, leaving 14 bases between them. CDR3 in amino acids: CASRTRGGDQETQYF. The CDR3 DNA reads TGTGCCAGCAGAACTCGAGGCGGGGACCAAGAGACCCAGTACTTC.

V and J are TRBV13 and TRBJ2-7; 7 bases agree with TRBD2. CDR1 and CDR2 from the germline V gene are PRHDT and FYEKMQ (reference sequence). V was pared by 5 bases and J by 1 base, with 14 bases of the junction left unmatched. The CDR3 sequence is 17 residues long. CDR3 residues: CASSLGTTLVGSYEQYF. The CDR3 DNA reads TGTGCCAGCAGCCTTGGGACTACCCTCGTGGGGTCCTACGAGCAGTACTTC.

There are a few counts of this clone. The chain joins TRBV6-7 to TRBJ2-1; 8 bases fit TRBD2. TRBV6-7 belongs to the ORF category, with a function that is uncertain. The CDR3 is made up of 16 amino acids. V gave up 6 bases and J gave up 0 bases; unmatched junction bases: 7. Here the CDR3 reads CASRKTGGSSYNEQFF. The CDR3 DNA follows: TGTGCCAGCAGGAAAACGGGAGGGAGCTCCTACAATGAGCAGTTCTTC.

The V gene is TRBV30, the J gene TRBJ2-5; D gene unclear. V gave up 2 bases and J gave up 3 bases, with 4 bases separating them. Germline values: CDR1 GTSNPN, CDR2 SVGIG (reference sequence). The CDR3 sequence is 11 residues long. The CDR3 DNA reads as TGTGCCTGGAGTTCGAAAGAGACCCAGTACTTC. Its translation: CAWSSKETQYF.

The CDR3 is CSVLAGRNNNEQFF. The DNA of the CDR3 is TGCAGCGTACTAGCGGGAAGAAATAACAATGAGCAGTTCTTC. The rearrangement joins TRBV29-1 to TRBJ2-1; 10 bases are shared with TRBD2. This CDR3 contains 14 residues. V lost 6 bases, J lost 5 bases, and 7 bases stayed unmatched. The V gene's germline CDR1 is SQVTM and CDR2 ANQGSEA.

The chain couples TRBV5-1 to TRBJ2-7, with unresolved D. V lost 0 bases and J lost 5, with 3 bases in between. The germline CDR1 and CDR2 sequences are SGHRS and YFSETQ. The CDR3 is made up of 11 amino acids. The CDR3 DNA is TGCGCCAGCAGCTTGGGTCACGAGCAGTACTTC. It translates to CASSLGHEQYF.